These T cell receptor beta chains were read from a single sample in a study of radiotherapy plus CTLA-4 blockade in lung cancer. The table came from immunoSEQ multiplex PCR; TCRdb's copy has only in-frame clones and leaves some out. The sample contains more than 80,000 clones, more than 75% of which appear only once. Sequenced material: peripheral blood, taken from a patient treated with radiotherapy plus ipilimumab. The origin of the receptors is a human donor with non-small cell lung cancer that progressed on radiotherapy plus ipilimumab. Some clones in this sample may be carry-over from other donors' samples. Both conserved end residues are part of each CDR3. The D gene is left open where the match is weak. Where a row states a size, it is once, few, many or the class of an expanded clone; other rows omit it.

V	J	size	D	CDR3	DNA
TRBV7-8	TRBJ1-1	NA	TRBD1	CASRGTGVEAFF	TGTGCCAGCAGGGGGACAGGGGTCGAAGCTTTCTTT
TRBV7-2	TRBJ1-5	NA	NA	CASSLRDQPQHF	TGTGCCAGCAGCTTACGTGATCAGCCCCAGCATTTT
TRBV15	TRBJ2-3	NA	NA	CATSSGRGAGTDTQYF	TGTGCCACCAGCTCGGGACGCGGGGCGGGGACAGATACGCAGTATTTT
TRBV10-3	TRBJ1-2	few	NA	CAISESTLRRSSYTF	TGTGCCATCAGTGAGTCAACCCTCAGGCGATCGAGCTACACCTTC
TRBV5-4	TRBJ2-1	NA	TRBD1	CASSWGQTNNEQFF	TGTGCCAGCAGCTGGGGACAGACGAACAATGAGCAGTTCTTC
TRBV10-3	TRBJ2-7	NA	TRBD1	CAISDQTGGKRSQYF	TGTGCCATCAGTGACCAGACAGGGGGCAAGAGATCGCAGTACTTC
TRBV15	TRBJ1-2	once	NA	CATSRDLILSNYGYTF	TGTGCCACCAGCAGAGACCTTATTCTCTCTAACTATGGCTACACCTTC
TRBV5-1	TRBJ1-5	NA	NA	CASSLDSLNQPQHF	TGCGCCAGCAGCCTGGACAGCCTCAATCAGCCCCAGCATTTT
TRBV9	TRBJ1-3	NA	TRBD1	CASSVVPQGAGGSTIYF	TGTGCCAGCAGCGTAGTCCCCCAGGGGGCTGGTGGAAGCACCATATATTTT
TRBV5-4	TRBJ2-7	NA	TRBD2	CASSIPGLGELEQYF	TGTGCCAGCAGCATCCCGGGACTAGGGGAACTCGAGCAGTACTTC
TRBV28	TRBJ1-4	NA	TRBD1	CASSLTGVSEKLFF	TGTGCCAGCAGTTTAACAGGGGTCAGCGAAAAACTGTTTTTT
TRBV13	TRBJ2-2	NA	NA	CASSYGRANTGELFF	TGTGCCAGCAGCTACGGGCGGGCGAACACCGGGGAGCTGTTTTTT
TRBV9	TRBJ1-3	NA	TRBD1	CASSVDRVGSGNTIYF	TGTGCCAGCAGCGTCGACAGGGTGGGATCTGGAAACACCATATATTTT
TRBV9	TRBJ1-2	NA	NA	CASSVAEGTLYGYTF	TGTGCCAGCAGCGTAGCGGAGGGGACCCTCTATGGCTACACCTTC
TRBV18	TRBJ2-5	NA	NA	CASSPPGLKETQYF	TGTGCCAGCTCACCACCGGGGCTGAAAGAGACCCAGTACTTC
TRBV9	TRBJ2-1	NA	TRBD2	CASSLGGVTGNEQFF	TGTGCCAGCAGCCTCGGGGGGGTCACAGGGAATGAGCAGTTCTTC
TRBV9	TRBJ2-2	NA	NA	CASSAPFTGELFF	TGTGCCAGCAGCGCCCCCTTCACCGGGGAGCTGTTTTTT
TRBV6-5	TRBJ1-1	NA	NA	CASSYTTGNTEAFF	TGTGCCAGCAGTTACACTACTGGGAACACTGAAGCTTTCTTT
TRBV5-6	TRBJ1-2	once	NA	CASSLGENYGYTF	TGTGCCAGCAGCTTGGGAGAAAACTATGGCTACACCTTC
TRBV7-2	TRBJ2-5	NA	TRBD2	CASTEQLAGTKRWYF	TGTGCCAGCACCGAACAGCTAGCGGGGACGAAACGCTGGTACTTC
TRBV29-1	TRBJ1-1	NA	NA	CSVEDRRSNLNTEAFF	TGCAGCGTTGAAGATCGTCGCAGCAACTTGAACACTGAAGCTTTCTTT
TRBV9	TRBJ2-1	NA	TRBD2	CASSLSGGASYNEQFF	TGTGCCAGCAGCCTTAGCGGGGGGGCGAGTTACAATGAGCAGTTCTTC
TRBV5-1	TRBJ1-4	NA	NA	CASSLGPGSEKLFF	TGCGCCAGCAGCTTGGGCCCCGGGAGTGAAAAACTGTTTTTT
TRBV5-6	TRBJ2-3	NA	TRBD2	CASSLVGGIDTQYF	TGTGCCAGCAGCTTGGTCGGGGGGATAGATACGCAGTATTTT
TRBV6-1	TRBJ2-7	NA	NA	CASSEGGTGMYEQYF	TGTGCCAGCAGTGAAGGGGGCACAGGGATGTACGAGCAGTACTTC
TRBV15	TRBJ1-5	NA	TRBD1	CATNRGGNQPQHF	TGTGCCACAAACAGGGGTGGCAATCAGCCCCAGCATTTT
TRBV11-2	TRBJ2-7	NA	TRBD2	CASSPYGGVAEQYF	TGTGCCAGCAGCCCGTATGGGGGGGTCGCCGAGCAGTACTTC
TRBV9	TRBJ1-1	NA	NA	CASSGGPWAEAFF	TGTGCCAGCAGCGGCGGACCCTGGGCTGAAGCTTTCTTT
TRBV5-4	TRBJ2-5	NA	NA	CASSLTPQPERPQYF	TGTGCCAGCAGTCTCACCCCCCAGCCGGAGAGACCCCAATACTTC
TRBV9	TRBJ1-2	NA	NA	CASSVGLLNGYTF	TGTGCCAGCAGCGTAGGGCTCCTAAATGGCTACACCTTC
TRBV5-6	TRBJ1-1	NA	NA	CASSLGRDTEAFF	TGTGCCAGCAGCTTGGGCCGGGACACTGAAGCTTTCTTT
TRBV5-5	TRBJ1-5	NA	NA	CASSLGPIDRPQHF	TGTGCCAGCAGCTTGGGGCCTATAGACAGGCCCCAGCATTTT
TRBV7-9	TRBJ2-2	NA	TRBD2	CASIFGGFAGELFF	TGTGCCAGCATCTTCGGGGGGTTTGCCGGGGAGCTGTTTTTT
TRBV9	TRBJ2-5	NA	NA	CASSVSTGLLETQYF	TGTGCCAGCAGCGTTTCGACAGGTTTATTGGAGACCCAGTACTTC
TRBV6-4	TRBJ2-3	NA	NA	CASSDRGSTQYF	TGTGCCAGCAGTGACCGGGGGAGTACGCAGTATTTT
TRBV7-8	TRBJ1-2	once	TRBD1	CASSYKGQGSGYTF	TGTGCCAGCAGCTATAAGGGACAGGGTAGTGGCTACACCTTC
TRBV2	TRBJ2-4	NA	NA	CASSEYTADKYF	TGTGCCAGCAGTGAATATACTGCCGACAAGTACTTC
TRBV27	TRBJ1-5	NA	TRBD1	CASSPPGQGIQPQHF	TGTGCCAGCAGTCCTCCGGGACAGGGGATTCAGCCCCAGCATTTT